This is a list of T cell receptor beta chains from one sample in a study of neurological immune-mediated disorders. TCRdb recomputed calls from the 5' RACE reads with MiXCR, one row per CDR3 protein. The repertoire holds 30,000 to 45,000 distinct CDR3 sequences, roughly 12% seen once, with roughly 3.9% in the top ten. What was sequenced was CD4+ T cells from blood. Receptor source: a woman aged 25 to 39 with HTLV-1-associated myelopathy (HAM/TSP). CDR3s include the opening cysteine and the closing phenylalanine or tryptophan. The order of the fields is J gene, clone size, D gene, V gene, CDR3 DNA, CDR3 protein. D genes are given only for firm matches. Some rows have no size entry. The others give once, few or many, or a class for an expanded clone.

>TRBJ1-1|many|-|TRBV11-2
TGTGCCAGCACATTGGCCGTGGGGGGCCGGAACACTGAAGCTTTCTTT
CASTLAVGGRNTEAFF
>TRBJ1-2|many|TRBD1|TRBV20-1
TGCAGTGCTAGAGGGGGGGGACAGCAGCTCTATGGCTACACCTTC
CSARGGGQQLYGYTF
>TRBJ2-7|many|TRBD1|TRBV20-1
TGCAGTGCTAACCCCCTCGCAGGGGGCTACGAGCAGTACTTC
CSANPLAGGYEQYF
>TRBJ2-1|many|-|TRBV20-1
TGCAGCCCGCAGAAGTTAGGGTGGGACAATGAGCAGTTCTTC
CSPQKLGWDNEQFF
>TRBJ2-7|many|-|TRBV5-1
TGCGCCAGCAGCTTGATGCAGGGGCTGGGGTACGAGCAGTACTTC
CASSLMQGLGYEQYF
>TRBJ2-1|many|-|TRBV5-1
TGCGCCAGCAGCTTGGAGCCCCTTCCTTACAATGAGCAGTTCTTC
CASSLEPLPYNEQFF
>TRBJ2-3|many|-|TRBV11-2
TGTGCCAGCAGCTTATTATTGCGGGGTCAGTATTTT
CASSLLLRGQYF
>TRBJ1-6|many|-|TRBV19
TGTGTCAGTAGTTTACTGTCCGTCTCTGGCTCACCCCTCCACTTT
CVSSLLSVSGSPLHF
>TRBJ2-1|-|-|TRBV2
TGTGCCAGCAGATGGAGGGTAGTGGGCGACAATGAGAAGTTCTTC
CASRWRVVGDNEKFF
>TRBJ2-1|many|TRBD2|TRBV20-1
TGCAGTGCTCGTCTGGGGTTGGGGGGGGGTGAGCAGTTCTTC
CSARLGLGGGEQFF
>TRBJ1-4|many|TRBD1|TRBV12-3/TRBV12-4
TGTGCCAGCAGTTATCTGGGACAGACAACTAATGAAAAACTGTTTTTT
CASSYLGQTTNEKLFF
>TRBJ1-5|many|-|TRBV7-8
TGTGCCAGCAGCTTCGGCAGGGTATCAAATCAGCCCCAGCATTTT
CASSFGRVSNQPQHF
>TRBJ1-5|many|TRBD1|TRBV5-1
TGCGCCAGCAGCAGGACAGGGACCCTGCCCCAGCATTTT
CASSRTGTLPQHF
>TRBJ2-1|many|-|TRBV12-3/TRBV12-4
TGTGCCAGCAGTTTGGGGGTCCAAGCCTACAATGAGCAGTTCTTC
CASSLGVQAYNEQFF
>TRBJ2-1|-|-|TRBV7-8
TGTGTCAGCAGAGAGATAGGCGGAGGTGAGCAGTTCTTC
CVSREIGGGEQFF
>TRBJ1-1|many|-|TRBV20-1
TGCAGTGCTAGAGATTGGACCGACCCCCCGGTGACTTTCTTT
CSARDWTDPPVTFF
>TRBJ2-4|many|-|TRBV4-2
TGTGCCAGCAGCCCACGCAAACTTGCGGGACTTGAGAGAAACATTCAGTACTTC
CASSPRKLAGLERNIQYF
>TRBJ2-1|few|-|TRBV2
TGTGCCAGCAGAGAAACGGGGGCGCACAATGAGCAGTTCTTC
CASRETGAHNEQFF
>TRBJ1-2|many|-|TRBV19
TGTGCCAGTAGTATCCCCCCAGATGGCTACACCTTC
CASSIPPDGYTF
>TRBJ2-3|-|-|TRBV18
TGTGCCAGCTCACCATCTCTGAGGGACCCAGGAAGCACAGATACGCAGTATTTT
CASSPSLRDPGSTDTQYF
>TRBJ2-2|many|-|TRBV5-5
TGTGCCAGCAGTGTATTCTCCGGGGAGCTGTTTTTT
CASSVFSGELFF
>TRBJ2-1|many|TRBD1|TRBV10-2
TGCGCCAGCAGCGAGCCCATTCAGGGGGCGAGCTACAATGAGCAGTTCTTC
CASSEPIQGASYNEQFF
>TRBJ2-1|few|TRBD1|TRBV5-1
TGCGCCAGCAGTTGGACAGGGGGAGGGTACAATGAGCAGTTCTTC
CASSWTGGGYNEQFF
>TRBJ2-7|many|-|TRBV5-1
TGCGCCAGCAGCGCCCGGGACACCGCATCCTACGAGCAGTACTTC
CASSARDTASYEQYF
>TRBJ2-2|many|-|TRBV20-1
TGCAGTGCTGAGGACGAGTTAACCGGGGAGCTGTTTTTT
CSAEDELTGELFF
>TRBJ1-1|many|-|TRBV7-9
TGTGCCAGCAGCTCCCCAATGGTTGCCAACACTGAAGCTTTCTTT
CASSSPMVANTEAFF
>TRBJ1-2|many|TRBD1|TRBV20-1
TGCAGTGCCCGGACAGGGTATGGCTACACCTTC
CSARTGYGYTF
>TRBJ2-3|many|TRBD1|TRBV29-1
TGCAGCTCTCGGACAGGGCGGGATACGCAGTATTTT
CSSRTGRDTQYF
>TRBJ2-5|many|TRBD2|TRBV7-2
TGTGCCAGCAGCTCGACAGTTAGCGGGGGTTACGAGACCCAGTACTTC
CASSSTVSGGYETQYF
>TRBJ2-2|many|-|TRBV4-2
TGTGCCAGCAGCCAAGAGGTCGCCGGGGAGCTGTTTTTT
CASSQEVAGELFF
>TRBJ2-3|many|TRBD2|TRBV5-1
TGCGCCAGCAGCTTGGAGTGGGCTAGCGGGACAGATACGCAGTATTTT
CASSLEWASGTDTQYF
>TRBJ2-1|many|TRBD2|TRBV5-1
TGCGCCAGCAGCTCCGCGGCGGGCGGGGGGGCCTCGGATGAGCAGTTCTTC
CASSSAAGGGASDEQFF
>TRBJ2-3|many|-|TRBV9
TGTGCCAGCAGCGTAGCGGTTGGAGGGTCCCAATCAACCACGCAGTATTTT
CASSVAVGGSQSTTQYF
>TRBJ2-3|many|-|TRBV18
TGTGCCAGCTCACCGGCCGGGACAGATACGCAGTATTTT
CASSPAGTDTQYF
>TRBJ2-3|many|-|TRBV5-1
TGCGCCAGCAGCTTTGGAGATACGCAGTATTTT
CASSFGDTQYF
>TRBJ1-5|-|TRBD1|TRBV20-1
TGCAGTGCTAGGCAGCATTCGGGACAGGGGAGAGGTACCGGCCTGGTTCAGCCCCATCATTTT
CSARQHSGQGRGTGLVQPHHF
>TRBJ1-1|many|-|TRBV30
TGTGCCTGGATCCCTAAGGGGATGAACACTGAAGCTTTCTTT
CAWIPKGMNTEAFF
>TRBJ2-3|many|TRBD2|TRBV20-1
TGCAGTGCTAGGCCCCCTAGCGGGGGTCCTAGCACAGATACGCAGTATTTT
CSARPPSGGPSTDTQYF
>TRBJ2-2|many|TRBD1|TRBV12-3/TRBV12-4
TGTGCCAGCAGTTTCTTCCGGGACAGGGCGGGCGGGGAGCTGTTTTTT
CASSFFRDRAGGELFF
>TRBJ1-2|-|TRBD1|TRBV20-1
TGCAGTGCTGGCCGGGACAGGCCGAACTATGGCTACACCTTC
CSAGRDRPNYGYTF
>TRBJ1-6|many|TRBD1|TRBV7-8
TGTGCCAGCAGCTCGGGACAGGGTGTTTCACCCCTCCACTTT
CASSSGQGVSPLHF
>TRBJ1-2|many|-|TRBV6-5
TGTGCCAGCAGTTTGGGAGGACAGAGCCATGGCTACACCTTC
CASSLGGQSHGYTF
>TRBJ2-3|many|TRBD2|TRBV27
TGTGCCAGCAGTTTTAGCGGGGGGCCATTGGATACGCAGTATTTT
CASSFSGGPLDTQYF